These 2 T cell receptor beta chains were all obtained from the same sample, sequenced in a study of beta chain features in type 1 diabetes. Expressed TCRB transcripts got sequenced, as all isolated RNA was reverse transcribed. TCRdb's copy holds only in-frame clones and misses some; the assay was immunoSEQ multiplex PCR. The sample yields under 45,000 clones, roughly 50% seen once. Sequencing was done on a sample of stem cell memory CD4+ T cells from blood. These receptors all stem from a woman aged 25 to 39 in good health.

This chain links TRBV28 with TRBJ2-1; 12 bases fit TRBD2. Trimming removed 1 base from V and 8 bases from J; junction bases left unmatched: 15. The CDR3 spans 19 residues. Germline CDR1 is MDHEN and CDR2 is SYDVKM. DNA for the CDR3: TGTGCCAGCAGTTTATATCAGCTAGCGGGAGGGAAACCCCGCCATGAGCAGTTCTTC. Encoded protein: CASSLYQLAGGKPRHEQFF.

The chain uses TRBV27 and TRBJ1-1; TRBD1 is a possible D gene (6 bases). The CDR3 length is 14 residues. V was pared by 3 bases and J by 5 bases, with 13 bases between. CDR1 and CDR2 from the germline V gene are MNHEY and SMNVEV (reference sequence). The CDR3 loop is CASSLNRAATEAFF. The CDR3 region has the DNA TGTGCCAGCAGTTTGAACAGGGCTGCGACTGAAGCTTTCTTT.